The 22 T cell receptor beta chains in this list originate from one sample, sequenced in a study of T-cell memory formation after mild COVID-19. TCRdb reprocessed the 5' RACE reads with MiXCR, giving one entry per CDR3 protein. The sample includes more than 55,000 distinct CDR3 sequences, more than 8% seen only once; the top ten take about 1.2%. The material sequenced was PBMCs or a T cell subset sorted from them (not recorded which). The receptors derive from a man between 18 and 35 years old who had mild COVID-19 (a few samples of this study predate the infection). Cell type and time point are not known.

This clonotype was observed a handful of times. The chain joins TRBV9 to TRBJ2-3; 7 nucleotides line up with TRBD2. Germline lookup yields CDR1 SGDLS and CDR2 YYNGEE. The length of the CDR3 is 15 residues. J lost 4 bases, V lost 2 bases, and 7 bases had no gene match. The CDR3, as DNA: TGTGCCAGCAGCGTGGGGGGGAGCCAGGCAGATACGCAGTATTTT. This translates into CASSVGGSQADTQYF.

J is TRBJ2-1 and V is TRBV4-1; tentative D call: TRBD1 (5 bases). CDR1 and CDR2 from the germline V gene are MGHRA and YSYEKL. The V end lost 7 bases, the J end lost 0 bases, and 16 bases lay between the germline ends. The CDR3 sequence is 16 residues long. The CDR3 spells CASKPGLGFSYNEQFF. The CDR3 DNA reads as TGCGCCAGCAAGCCAGGGCTGGGGTTCTCCTACAATGAGCAGTTCTTC.

The chain uses TRBV12-3 or TRBV12-4 and TRBJ2-1, with 8 bases lining up with TRBD2. This CDR3 is 15 amino acids long. The J segment lost 8 bases and the V segment lost 1 base, leaving 7 bases of the junction unmatched. CDR3 residues: CASSLEASGFHEQFF. The CDR3 DNA reads as TGTGCCAGCAGTTTAGAGGCTAGCGGGTTCCATGAGCAGTTCTTC.

This clonotype was detected only a few times. The V and J genes are TRBV5-6 and TRBJ1-2, with a weak D call TRBD1 (6 bases). Germline values: CDR1 SGHDT, CDR2 YYEEEE. The CDR3 runs 13 residues. Between the trimmed V and J ends, which lost 4 bases and 5 bases, there was a span of 12 bases. CDR3 sequence reads: CASSPDRVYGYTF. The DNA of the CDR3 is TGTGCCAGCAGCCCGGACAGAGTATATGGCTACACCTTC.

J is TRBJ2-2 and V is TRBV24-1; no clear D. The V end lost 0 bases, the J end lost 3 bases, and 10 bases lay between the germline ends. Germline V gene data show CDR1 as KGHDR and CDR2 as SFDVKD. This CDR3 is built from 16 residues. The CDR3 loop is CATSDLGQADTGELFF. DNA of the CDR3: TGTGCCACCAGTGATTTGGGGCAGGCTGACACCGGGGAGCTGTTTTTT.

This clonotype has a handful of counts. The chain employs TRBV18 and TRBJ2-6, with D uncertain. The V gene lost 2 bases and the J gene lost 1 base, with 9 bases spanning the gap. The germline CDR1 and CDR2 sequences are KGHSH and LQKENI. The CDR3 extends over 16 amino acids. CDR3: CASSPTLFSGANVLTF. CDR3 DNA: TGTGCCAGCTCACCAACGCTGTTTTCTGGGGCCAACGTCCTGACTTTC.

This clonotype was seen only a few times. CDR3 bases: TGCGCCAGCAGCCTCGACAGGCCCGACACTGAAGCTTTCTTT. Its protein product is CASSLDRPDTEAFF. The chain has TRBV5-1 and TRBJ1-1; tentative D call: TRBD1 (6 bases). Trimming left V 4 bases short and J 3 bases short, with 13 bases between. In germline, CDR1 is SGHRS, CDR2 YFSETQ. The CDR3 spans 14 residues.

V gene TRBV19 combines with J gene TRBJ1-5; D perhaps matches TRBD1 (6 bases). V was trimmed by 5 bases and J by 5 bases, leaving 13 bases between them. CDR3 size: 14 residues. Germline lookup yields CDR1 LNHDA and CDR2 SQIVND (reference sequence). CDR3 sequence: CASSSDSAYQPQHF. CDR3 coding DNA: TGTGCCAGTAGTTCGGACAGTGCCTATCAGCCCCAGCATTTT.

This clonotype occurred a few times. The V gene is TRBV6-5, the J gene TRBJ2-1; D is ambiguous. The germline CDR1 and CDR2 sequences are MNHEY and SVGAGI. The CDR3 length is 11 residues. V lost 10 bases and J lost 8, with 12 bases in between. CDR3 amino acids: CATESRYEQFF. In nucleotides, the CDR3 is TGTGCCACCGAGAGCCGCTATGAGCAGTTCTTC.

This clonotype has just a few counts. The chain is built from TRBV5-1 and TRBJ2-5; 10 bases map to TRBD2. The length of the CDR3 is 16 residues. V trimming: 0 bases; J trimming: 2 bases; junction bases outside the gene matches: 4. Germline V CDR1 and CDR2: SGHRS, YFSETQ. In DNA form, the CDR3 reads TGCGCCAGCAGCTTGGGGACTAGCGGTGGACAAGAGACCCAGTACTTC. This codes for CASSLGTSGGQETQYF. Full variable domain (outside the CDR3, taken from reference TRBV5-1 and TRBJ2-5): KAGVTQTPRYLIKTRGQQVTLSCSPISGHRSVSWYQQTPGQGLQFLFEYFSETQRNKGNFPGRFSGRQFSNSRSEMNVSTLELGDSALYLCASSLGTSGGQETQYFGPGTRLLVL.

This clonotype was counted a few times. The V and J genes are TRBV4-3 and TRBJ1-2, with 7 bases aligning to TRBD1. Unmatched junction bases numbered 7, after V lost 4 bases and J lost 8 bases. The CDR3 has 13 residues. Per the germline V gene, CDR1 is LGHNA and CDR2 is YSLEER. This CDR3 reads CASSPDRDRGYTF. CDR3 sequence (DNA): TGCGCCAGCAGCCCCGACAGGGATCGCGGCTACACCTTC.

This clonotype was observed a few times. The chain is built from TRBV7-2 and TRBJ2-3; a possible D gene is TRBD2 (5 bases). Looked up from germline, CDR1 is SGHTA and CDR2 is FQGNSA. Trimming removed 4 bases from V and 9 bases from J, with 14 bases in between. This CDR3 contains 13 residues. The CDR3 spells CASSYAGSKTQYF. CDR3 coding DNA: TGTGCCAGCAGCTATGCGGGCTCGAAAACGCAGTATTTT.

This clonotype was seen repeatedly, ten times or more. V gene TRBV12-3 or TRBV12-4 combines with J gene TRBJ2-5; unclear D gene. V was clipped by 8 bases and J by 0 bases, with 7 bases between them. This CDR3 is 12 amino acids long. Here the CDR3 reads CASGLDQETQYF. The DNA for the CDR3 is TGTGCCAGCGGGCTAGACCAAGAGACCCAGTACTTC.

The V and J genes are TRBV28 and TRBJ2-5; 7 nucleotides match TRBD1. V lost 5 bases to trimming and J lost 14 bases; unmatched junction nucleotides: 11. The germline CDR1 and CDR2 sequences are MDHEN and SYDVKM. There are 12 residues in the CDR3. CDR3 in amino acids: CASSVSGQVIYF. As DNA, the CDR3 is TGTGCCAGCAGTGTCTCTGGACAGGTCATTTACTTC.

J is TRBJ2-1 and V is TRBV5-8; TRBD1 might be the D (5 bases). Between the trimmed V and J ends, which lost 0 bases and 0 bases, there was a span of 13 bases. Germline-derived CDR1 and CDR2 are SGHTS and YDEGEE. This CDR3 region has 17 residues. DNA for the CDR3: TGTGCCAGCAGCTTGGGGACAACCAAGAGCTCCTACAATGAGCAGTTCTTC. Translating gives CASSLGTTKSSYNEQFF. Complete variable domain (other parts from reference TRBV5-8 and TRBJ2-1): EAGVTQSPTHLIKTRGQQATLRCSPISGHTSVYWYQQALGLGLQFLLWYDEGEERNRGNFPPRFSGRQFPNYSSELNVNALELEDSALYLCASSLGTTKSSYNEQFFGPGTRLTVL.

This chain joins TRBV7-9 and TRBJ1-1, with no clear D. Trimming cost V 2 bases and J 3 bases, with 7 bases left between them. The CDR3 covers 13 residues. CDR1 and CDR2 from the germline V gene are SEHNR and FQNEAQ (reference sequence). CDR3 region: CASSLRVDTEAFF. DNA for the CDR3: TGTGCCAGCAGCTTACGAGTAGACACTGAAGCTTTCTTT.

This clonotype was counted only a few times. The chain couples TRBV7-2 to TRBJ2-5, with D hard to call. Trimming removed 1 base at V and 5 bases at J, with 11 bases between. Germline values: CDR1 SGHTA, CDR2 FQGNSA. The CDR3 length is 14 residues. CDR3 in amino acids: CASSLVGVRETQYF. The DNA of the CDR3 is TGTGCCAGCAGCTTAGTTGGGGTTAGGGAGACCCAGTACTTC.

This clonotype was seen only a few times. This chain connects TRBV20-1 to TRBJ1-1; 8 bases line up with TRBD1. Looked up from germline, CDR1 is DFQATT and CDR2 is SNEGSKA (reference sequence). The CDR3 sequence is 13 residues long. The V gene end was trimmed by 5 bases and the J gene end by 10 bases; junction bases not matched to a gene: 12. The CDR3 DNA reads as TGCAGTGCTGGGAGACAGGGGATGATTCGAGCTTTCTTT. This gives the protein CSAGRQGMIRAFF.

This sequence joins TRBV7-2 and TRBJ2-3; D uncertain. The V gene's germline CDR1 is SGHTA and CDR2 FQGNSA. CDR3 length equals 15 residues. Trimming stripped 1 base from V and 0 bases from J, with 8 bases between. CDR3 sequence: CASSLDRLSTDTQYF. The CDR3 nucleotides are TGTGCCAGCAGCTTAGACAGACTTAGCACAGATACGCAGTATTTT.

V is TRBV5-1 and J is TRBJ2-3; D is perhaps TRBD1 (6 bases). Germline V lookup: CDR1 SGHRS, CDR2 YFSETQ. CDR3 length equals 12 residues. V lost 3 bases and J lost 5, with 7 bases in between. The CDR3 bases are TGCGCCAGCAGCTCAGGGGAAGATACGCAGTATTTT. This translates into CASSSGEDTQYF. Full variable domain (outside the CDR3, taken from reference TRBV5-1 and TRBJ2-3): KAGVTQTPRYLIKTRGQQVTLSCSPISGHRSVSWYQQTPGQGLQFLFEYFSETQRNKGNFPGRFSGRQFSNSRSEMNVSTLELGDSALYLCASSSGEDTQYFGPGTRLTVL.

This clonotype was counted many times. The chain is built from TRBV27 and TRBJ2-3; weak D call: TRBD2 (6 bases). The ends were cut back, 7 bases at V and 4 bases at J, with 15 bases in the middle. CDR1 is MNHEY and CDR2 is SMNVEV in the germline V gene (reference sequence). The CDR3 extends over 14 amino acids. The CDR3 region has the DNA TGTGCCAGCATGGCCCTAGCGAAGCCAGATACGCAGTATTTT. Its protein product is CASMALAKPDTQYF.

Only a few counts were recorded for this clonotype. The chain links TRBV3-1 to TRBJ1-6; D possibly corresponds to TRBD1 (6 bases). Between the trimmed V and J ends, which lost 3 bases and 13 bases, there was a span of 13 bases. Germline V gene sequence: CDR1 LGHDT, CDR2 YNNKEL (reference sequence). The CDR3 totals 13 residues. Here the CDR3 reads CASSQAGVAPLHF. The CDR3 coding sequence is TGTGCCAGCAGCCAGGCAGGGGTAGCGCCCCTCCACTTT. Looking up the rest from reference TRBV3-1 and TRBJ1-6 gives the full variable domain: DTAVSQTPKYLVTQMGNDKSIKCEQNLGHDTMYWYKQDSKKFLKIMFSYNNKELIINETVPNRFSPKSPDKAHLNLHINSLELGDSAVYFCASSQAGVAPLHFGNGTRLTVT.